The clone carrying this T cell receptor beta chain was seen a handful of times. This sample is part of a study of T cell repertoires in cytomegalovirus infection. Study at large: The public TCR beta signatures pointed to both CMV infection and matching HLA type.

The V gene's germline CDR1 is SQVTM and CDR2 ANQGSEA. V dropped 6 bases and J dropped 4; count of bases not matched to a gene: 13. The CDR3 has 15 amino acids. Each CDR3 protein gets one entry after TCRdb re-called the reads with MiXCR. Of 310,000 or so distinct CDR3 sequences in the sample, roughly 17% are singletons; the top ten hold 12%. The chain joins TRBV29-1 to TRBJ1-2; 8 bases map to TRBD1. The TCR was taken from a human donor in good health (CMV status not recorded). Some clones in this sample may be carry-over from other donors' samples. The sequencing sample was made of PBMCs. Written as DNA, the CDR3 is TGCAGCGTCCAACCAAGAGGACAGGGACTCTATGGCTACACCTTC. Residues: CSVQPRGQGLYGYTF.